The TCR beta chain under discussion was sequenced for a study of CD8 T cells in Susac syndrome. Sequencing of TCR beta drew on CD8+ and CD4+ T cells from blood. FACS enriched CD8+ TEMRA cells, while bulk CD8+ and CD4+ were negatively isolated. The CDR3 has 13 residues. V lost 6 bases, J lost 3 bases, and 4 bases stayed unmatched. This clonotype was picked up a small number of times. With random hexamers, roughly 0.45 to 1 ug RNA was reverse transcribed. TCRdb reprocessed the immunoSEQ multiplex PCR reads with MiXCR, giving one entry per CDR3 protein. The table shows a few hundred thousand distinct CDR3 sequences, with 85% to 95% occurring only once.

The origin of this receptor is a human donor with multiple sclerosis. Material for sequencing was CD4+ T cells from PBMCs. This chain uses TRBV12-3 or TRBV12-4 with TRBJ2-7, with TRBD1 matching 8 bases. DNA of the CDR3: TGTGCCAGCAGCCGGGGACAGGACTACGAGCAGTACTTC. Protein product: CASSRGQDYEQYF.